These 12 T cell receptor beta chains were sequenced from one sample in a study of T cells after yellow fever vaccination. Each CDR3 protein is one row after TCRdb ran MiXCR on the 5' RACE reads. The sample consists of roughly 15,000 distinct CDR3 sequences, roughly 7.2% of them appearing once. Sequencing used PBMCs, either bulk or a sorted T-cell subset (CD4+, CD8+, memory, or dextramer-sorted; not recorded which), obtained on the day of the yellow fever booster vaccination. The receptors stem from a man aged 18 to 35 who received the YFV17D yellow fever vaccine.

This clonotype was detected many times. The rearrangement links TRBV5-6 to TRBJ1-1; 7 bases are shared with TRBD1. The germline V gene encodes CDR1 SGHDT and CDR2 YYEEEE. This CDR3 is 14 amino acids long. Losses at the gene ends were 0 bases for V and 10 bases for J; bases not matched to a gene: 9. CDR3 bases: TGTGCCAGCAGCTTGGACAGGGGATTCCTGGGAGCTTTCTTT. This gives the protein CASSLDRGFLGAFF. Filled out from reference TRBV5-6 and TRBJ1-1, the complete variable domain reads DAGVTQSPTHLIKTRGQQVTLRCSPKSGHDTVSWYQQALGQGPQFIFQYYEEEERQRGNFPDRFSGHQFPNYSSELNVNALLLGDSALYLCASSLDRGFLGAFFGQGTRLTVV.

By sample share, this clonotype is medium-sized. J is TRBJ1-1 and V is TRBV12-3 or TRBV12-4; D perhaps matches TRBD1 (6 bases). The CDR3 runs to 13 residues. Trimming took 7 bases from V and 5 from J, leaving 14 bases between them. The CDR3 DNA reads TGTGCCAGCACCTTAACAGGGCGGACTGAAGCTTTCTTT. Translation: CASTLTGRTEAFF.

This clonotype was picked up many times. The CDR3 sequence: CATSDPDAGSYNEQFF. For the CDR3, the DNA is TGTGCCACCAGTGATCCGGACGCTGGCTCCTACAATGAGCAGTTCTTC. The V and J genes are TRBV24-1 and TRBJ2-1; D is uncertain. With 3 bases removed from V and 0 bases from J, the gap between germline ends came to 11 bases. The CDR3 length is 16 residues. Germline V gene sequence: CDR1 KGHDR, CDR2 SFDVKD.

This clonotype was counted at least ten times. The chain is built from TRBV2 and TRBJ2-3; 8 bases are shared with TRBD2. From germline, CDR1 is SNHLY and CDR2 FYNNEI. V trimming: 6 bases; J trimming: 2 bases; junction bases outside the gene matches: 10. This CDR3 spans 16 amino acids. DNA of the CDR3: TGTGCCAGCAGCCGGACGGGGGGGGGTGTCACAGATACGCAGTATTTT. Its translation is CASSRTGGGVTDTQYF.

This clonotype has a count of ten or more. The J gene is TRBJ1-3, the V gene TRBV18; possible D gene TRBD1, 6 bases. V lost 3 bases, J lost 0 bases, and 12 bases lay in between. The germline V gene has CDR1 KGHSH and CDR2 LQKENI. The CDR3 has 16 residues. The chain's CDR3 is CASSPSQGFSGNTIYF. The CDR3 bases are TGTGCCAGCTCACCGTCCCAGGGGTTCTCTGGAAACACCATATATTTT. The full variable domain, its missing parts supplied by reference TRBV18 and TRBJ1-3, is NAGVMQNPRHLVRRRGQEARLRCSPMKGHSHVYWYRQLPEEGLKFMVYLQKENIIDESGMPKERFSAEFPKEGPSILRIQQVVRGDSAAYFCASSPSQGFSGNTIYFGEGSWLTVV.

This clonotype was found many times. The genes are TRBV4-1 and TRBJ2-2; 7 positions match TRBD2. The CDR3 loop spans 15 amino acids. The J segment lost 1 base and the V segment lost 1 base, leaving 0 bases of the junction unmatched. Germline loops: CDR1 MGHRA, CDR2 YSYEKL. The CDR3 nucleotides read TGCGCCAGCAGCCAAGCGGGGGGGAACACCGGGGAGCTGTTTTTT. This translates into CASSQAGGNTGELFF.

Ten or more counts support this clonotype. CDR3 amino acids: CASQRGQSANYGYTF. The CDR3 region has the DNA TGTGCCAGCCAAAGGGGACAGTCCGCTAACTATGGCTACACCTTC. This chain links TRBV19 with TRBJ1-2; 7 nucleotides match TRBD1. Looked up from germline, CDR1 is LNHDA and CDR2 is SQIVND (reference sequence). V was pared by 9 bases and J by 0 bases, with 10 bases of the junction left unmatched. The CDR3 consists of 15 residues.

In its sample, this clonotype was seen many times. This chain uses TRBV7-6 with TRBJ1-4; D is possibly TRBD1 (6 bases). The CDR3 loop spans 16 amino acids. V dropped 2 bases and J dropped 5 bases, with 15 bases sitting between them. Germline V gene sequence: CDR1 SGHVS, CDR2 FNYEAQ. CDR3 in DNA: TGTGCCAGCAGCTTATCACAGGGTCCTTCAAATGAAAAACTGTTTTTT. Residues: CASSLSQGPSNEKLFF.

This clonotype was seen ten or more times. The rearrangement joins TRBV28 to TRBJ1-1; no firm D call. CDR1 is MDHEN, CDR2 SYDVKM, per germline. Trimming stripped 4 bases from V and 5 bases from J, with 14 bases between. This CDR3 is built from 14 residues. This CDR3 reads CASSYPTRRTEAFF. The CDR3 DNA is TGTGCCAGCAGTTATCCGACAAGGAGGACTGAAGCTTTCTTT.

This clonotype ranks as medium-sized. The chain joins TRBV7-2 to TRBJ2-5; D possibly corresponds to TRBD1 (6 bases). Per germline, CDR1 SGHTA and CDR2 FQGNSA. Deletions cut 1 base from V and 5 bases from J, with 17 bases between. The CDR3 is made up of 16 amino acids. The CDR3: CASSLGGTSRRETQYF. The DNA of the CDR3 is TGTGCCAGCAGCTTAGGTGGGACATCGAGGAGGGAGACCCAGTACTTC.

This clonotype was counted at least ten times. J is TRBJ2-2 and V is TRBV20-1; D call uncertain. Trimming took off 6 bases at V and 1 base at J, with 9 bases between the two ends. From germline, CDR1 is DFQATT and CDR2 SNEGSKA (reference sequence). The length of the CDR3 is 13 residues. The CDR3 spells CSAPDQNTGELFF. The CDR3, as DNA: TGCAGTGCCCCGGACCAGAACACCGGGGAGCTGTTTTTT.

The chain employs TRBV20-1 and TRBJ1-3; a weak D match, TRBD1 (6 bases). CDR3 length: 14 residues. The V end was cut by 5 bases, the J end by 4 bases, with 15 bases between. Germline-derived CDR1 and CDR2 are DFQATT and SNEGSKA (reference sequence). The CDR3 coding sequence is TGCAGTGCTGGAAAAGGGGGTATCGGAAACACCATATATTTT. Translated, it gives CSAGKGGIGNTIYF.